This TCR beta chain was recovered during a study of cytomegalovirus exposure and HLA in healthy donors. Broader study findings: According to an earlier analysis, most TCR beta V segments yielded productive rearrangements about 87% or about 30% of the time. Presence/absence analyses took donor sequencing depth as roughly uniform. It was in a later analysis that TCR association rates were seen to vary by HLA locus, highest for DRB1 and lowest for HLA-C. High sensitivity and specificity were reportedly achieved when the classifier diagnosed cytomegalovirus status.

As for this clone: Its antigen is currently unknown.

The PCR employed 60 Vbeta primers together with 13 Jbeta primers. The method was immunoSEQ multiplex PCR; TCRdb's version includes in-frame clones alone and lacks a portion of them. The sample contains under 200,000 clones, 81% of which appear only once. Losses at the gene ends were 7 bases for V and 3 bases for J; bases not matched to a gene: 5. The CDR3 sequence is 13 residues long. Germline V CDR1 and CDR2: SGHAT, FQDESV (reference sequence). The specimen sequenced was PBMCs. The clonotype comes from a man aged 50-60 years in good health and CMV-seropositive. The chain employs TRBV11-1 and TRBJ2-7; 8 bases are shared with TRBD1. In DNA form, the CDR3 reads TGTGCCAGCACCCTGACAGGGGTCTACGAGCAGTACTTC. Encoded protein: CASTLTGVYEQYF.